This is a list of T cell receptor beta chains from one sample in a study of human T cells and chemical hapten exposure. TCRdb ran MiXCR on the RACE reads and lists one entry per CDR3 protein. Among tens of thousands of distinct CDR3 sequences, roughly 11% were seen once, and the ten largest hold 4.5% to 5.5%. The sequencing used whole blood, collected in connection with sensitization to the hapten diphenylcyclopropenone (DPC). Source of these receptors: a woman between 50 and 59 years old with alopecia areata. Some clones in this sample may be carry-over from other donors' samples. CDR3s include the opening cysteine and the closing phenylalanine or tryptophan. Each record gives: clone size, D gene, J gene, V gene, CDR3 protein, CDR3 DNA. A D gene is named only where the DNA matches it firmly. Only part of the rows carry a size: once, few, many, or a class if the clone is expanded.

>-|-|TRBJ2-3|TRBV28
CASSLGTWDTQYF
TGTGCCAGCAGTTTAGGAACCTGGGATACGCAGTATTTT
>once|-|TRBJ1-2|TRBV28
CASSSGPIGYTF
TGTGCCAGCAGTTCGGGACCCATTGGCTACACCTTC
>few|-|TRBJ2-6|TRBV28
CASSSEGAGANVLTF
TGTGCCAGCAGTTCGGAGGGGGCCGGGGCCAACGTCCTGACTTTC
>medium-sized|TRBD2|TRBJ2-3|TRBV18
CASSQTAGDSTDTQYF
TGTGCCAGCTCACAAACGGCGGGGGACAGCACAGATACGCAGTATTTT
>-|TRBD1|TRBJ1-2|TRBV27
CASSRDRPNYGYTF
TGTGCCAGCAGCCGGGACAGGCCTAACTATGGCTACACCTTC
>-|-|TRBJ2-3|TRBV12-3/TRBV12-4
CASRFPAASTDTQYF
TGTGCCAGCAGATTTCCGGCGGCTAGCACAGATACGCAGTATTTT
>many|-|TRBJ1-6|TRBV27
CASSLSGQSYNSPLHF
TGTGCCAGCAGTTTATCGGGGCAATCCTATAATTCACCCCTCCACTTT
>-|-|TRBJ1-5|TRBV6-6
CASSYKGENQPQHF
TGTGCCAGCAGTTACAAGGGGGAGAATCAGCCCCAGCATTTT
>few|TRBD1|TRBJ1-5|TRBV20-1
CSANPGTGSGPQHF
TGCAGTGCTAACCCCGGGACAGGATCAGGGCCCCAGCATTTT
>many|-|TRBJ1-3|TRBV21-1
CASSMCGGSGNTIYF
TGTGCCAGCAGCATGTGTGGGGGATCTGGAAACACCATATATTTT
>few|TRBD1|TRBJ1-2|TRBV18
CASSGTGTYGYTF
TGTGCCAGCTCCGGGACAGGGACTTATGGCTACACCTTC
>-|-|TRBJ2-3|TRBV7-3
CASSLRPGPTDTQYF
TGTGCCAGCAGCTTACGTCCGGGCCCCACAGATACGCAGTATTTT
>many|TRBD2|TRBJ2-7|TRBV2
CASSVPRETYEQYF
TGTGCCAGCAGTGTCCCGCGGGAGACCTACGAGCAGTACTTC
>many|TRBD1|TRBJ1-1|TRBV6-2/TRBV6-3
CASNPFGAGGGEAFF
TGTGCCAGCAACCCCTTTGGGGCAGGGGGCGGTGAAGCTTTCTTT
>-|TRBD2|TRBJ2-1|TRBV29-1
CSVVTSGSFNNEQFF
TGCAGCGTTGTAACTAGCGGGAGCTTTAACAATGAGCAGTTCTTC
>-|-|TRBJ1-6|TRBV20-1
CSARRRSSYNSPLHF
TGCAGTGCTAGACGGAGGAGCTCCTATAATTCACCCCTCCACTTT
>-|TRBD1|TRBJ2-3|TRBV18
CASSPGQGPDTQYF
TGTGCCAGCTCACCCGGACAGGGACCCGATACGCAGTATTTT
>few|TRBD1|TRBJ2-2|TRBV7-9
CASSRDRATGELFF
TGTGCCAGCAGCCGGGACAGGGCCACCGGGGAGCTGTTTTTT
>few|TRBD1|TRBJ1-6|TRBV12-3/TRBV12-4
CASSFGQANSPLHF
TGTGCCAGCAGTTTTGGACAGGCTAATTCACCCCTCCACTTT
>many|-|TRBJ2-7|TRBV6-5
CASKLAPRSPSYEQYF
TGTGCCAGCAAGCTCGCCCCCCGGTCCCCCTCCTACGAGCAGTACTTC
>many|-|TRBJ2-3|TRBV6-1
CASKNRVTDTQYF
TGTGCCAGCAAGAACAGGGTCACAGATACGCAGTATTTT
>-|-|TRBJ1-3|TRBV3-1
CASSQAGNTIYF
TGTGCCAGCAGCCAAGCTGGAAACACCATATATTTT
>many|TRBD1|TRBJ2-2|TRBV29-1
CSVVIQGAGGELFF
TGCAGCGTTGTTATACAGGGGGCCGGCGGGGAGCTGTTTTTT
>-|TRBD1|TRBJ2-4|TRBV29-1
CSVEGQGYRGIQYF
TGCAGCGTTGAAGGACAGGGATATCGTGGCATTCAGTACTTC
>many|-|TRBJ2-2|TRBV28
CASSLPGSETTGELFF
TGTGCCAGCAGTCTACCGGGATCCGAGACGACCGGGGAGCTGTTTTTT
>few|-|TRBJ2-2|TRBV5-1
CASSFTGELFF
TGCGCCAGCAGCTTCACCGGGGAGCTGTTTTTT
>-|TRBD1|TRBJ1-5|TRBV19
CASSILGQGPNQPQHF
TGTGCCAGTAGTATCCTCGGACAGGGCCCCAATCAGCCCCAGCATTTT
>few|TRBD1|TRBJ2-1|TRBV11-2
CASNQQGVLYNEQFF
TGTGCCAGCAACCAACAGGGGGTTCTTTACAATGAGCAGTTCTTC
>few|-|TRBJ2-1|TRBV7-3
CASSLSRGSSYNEQFF
TGTGCCAGCAGCTTAAGCCGAGGCAGCTCCTACAATGAGCAGTTCTTC
>many|TRBD2|TRBJ2-1|TRBV2
CATSTGTSFYNEQFF
TGTGCCACTTCGACCGGGACTAGCTTCTACAATGAGCAGTTCTTC
>many|-|TRBJ1-1|TRBV12-3/TRBV12-4
CASSFGHFNTEAFF
TGTGCCAGCAGTTTTGGACACTTCAACACTGAAGCTTTCTTT
>few|-|TRBJ1-2|TRBV29-1
CSVVPGYGVGYTF
TGCAGCGTTGTGCCGGGATACGGTGTTGGCTACACCTTC
>many|TRBD1|TRBJ1-6|TRBV14
CASSHEGQRNSPLHF
TGTGCCAGCAGCCACGAGGGACAGAGGAATTCACCCCTCCACTTT
>few|-|TRBJ2-2|TRBV28
CASSSPDRPNTGELFF
TGTGCCAGCAGCTCCCCCGACAGGCCGAACACCGGGGAGCTGTTTTTT
>few|TRBD2|TRBJ2-1|TRBV14
CASSQASGRLQFF
TGTGCCAGCAGCCAAGCCAGCGGGAGGTTACAGTTCTTC
>many|-|TRBJ2-3|TRBV6-2/TRBV6-3
CASSYGPMEATDTQYF
TGTGCCAGCAGTTACGGACCGATGGAGGCTACAGATACGCAGTATTTT
>many|-|TRBJ2-2|TRBV18
CASSPRLVGDKTGELFF
TGTGCCAGCTCACCACGTCTGGTCGGGGATAAAACCGGGGAGCTGTTTTTT
>-|-|TRBJ2-7|TRBV15
CATSRQRGLEQYF
TGTGCCACCAGCAGACAAAGGGGACTCGAGCAGTACTTC
>-|-|TRBJ2-3|TRBV7-2
CASSLAGHFSTDTQYF
TGTGCCAGCAGCTTAGCAGGCCACTTCTCAACAGATACGCAGTATTTT